The clone carrying this T cell receptor beta chain was counted ten times or more. Its target is not known. These data belong to a study of response to subunit inactivated influenza vaccine. The study, taken as a whole, reports: Authors suggested few new T cells are recruited by each seasonal influenza vaccination.

Using its own MiXCR run on the RT-PCR reads, TCRdb lists one record per CDR3 protein. The data contain 490,000 or so distinct CDR3 sequences, about 8% of them singletons. Sequenced here: PBMCs from blood, sampled less than 30 months after vaccination. The receptor was derived from a man in his fifties or sixties who received an inactivated influenza vaccine.

In DNA, the CDR3 is TGTGCCAGCAGCCAAGCTAGCGGGGGGGCCGTCTCATACGAGCAGTACTTC. It specifies CASSQASGGAVSYEQYF. The chain carries TRBV4-2 and TRBJ2-7; 12 bases fit TRBD2. There are 17 residues in the CDR3. Germline V gene data show CDR1 as LGHNA and CDR2 as YNFKEQ. Trimming took 1 base from V and 4 from J; bases not matched to a gene: 8.